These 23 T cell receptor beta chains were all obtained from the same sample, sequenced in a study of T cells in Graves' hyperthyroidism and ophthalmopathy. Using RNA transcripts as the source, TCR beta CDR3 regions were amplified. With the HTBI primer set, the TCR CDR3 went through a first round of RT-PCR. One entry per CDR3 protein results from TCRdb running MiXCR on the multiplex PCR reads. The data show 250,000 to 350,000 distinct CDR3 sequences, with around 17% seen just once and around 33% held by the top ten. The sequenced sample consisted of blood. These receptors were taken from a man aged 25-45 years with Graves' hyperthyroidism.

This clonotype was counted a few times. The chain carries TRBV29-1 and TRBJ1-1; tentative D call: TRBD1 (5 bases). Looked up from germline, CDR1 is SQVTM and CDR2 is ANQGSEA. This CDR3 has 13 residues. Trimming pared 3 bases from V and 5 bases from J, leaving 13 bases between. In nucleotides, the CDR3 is TGCAGCGTTGAGCGCAGGGCAGATACTGAAGCTTTCTTT. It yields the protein CSVERRADTEAFF. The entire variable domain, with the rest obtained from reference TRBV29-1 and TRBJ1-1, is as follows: SAVISQKPSRDICQRGTSLTIQCQVDSQVTMMFWYRQQPGQSLTLIATANQGSEATYESGFVIDKFPISRPNLTFSTLTVSNMSPEDSSIYLCSVERRADTEAFFGQGTRLTVV.

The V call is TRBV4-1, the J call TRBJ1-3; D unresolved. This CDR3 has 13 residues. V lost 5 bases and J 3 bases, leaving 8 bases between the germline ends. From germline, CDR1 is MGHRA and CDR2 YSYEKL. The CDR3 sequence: CASSATGGNTIYF. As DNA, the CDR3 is TGCGCCAGCAGCGCAACGGGTGGAAACACCATATATTTT.

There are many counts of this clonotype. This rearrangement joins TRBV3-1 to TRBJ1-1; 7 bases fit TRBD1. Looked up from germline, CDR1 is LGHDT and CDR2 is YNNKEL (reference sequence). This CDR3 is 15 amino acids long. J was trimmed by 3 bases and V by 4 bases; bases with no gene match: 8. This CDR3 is CASSPRQGSDTEAFF. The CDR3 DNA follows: TGTGCCAGCAGCCCCCGACAGGGATCGGACACTGAAGCTTTCTTT. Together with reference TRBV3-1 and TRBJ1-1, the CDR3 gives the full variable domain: DTAVSQTPKYLVTQMGNDKSIKCEQNLGHDTMYWYKQDSKKFLKIMFSYNNKELIINETVPNRFSPKSPDKAHLNLHINSLELGDSAVYFCASSPRQGSDTEAFFGQGTRLTVV.

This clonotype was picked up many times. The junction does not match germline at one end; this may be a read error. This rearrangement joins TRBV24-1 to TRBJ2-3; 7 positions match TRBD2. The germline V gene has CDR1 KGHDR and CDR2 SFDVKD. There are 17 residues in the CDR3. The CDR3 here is CATSDGTTSVVTNTQYF. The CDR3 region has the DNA TGTGCCACCAGTGACGGTACCACTAGCGTTGTCACAAATACGCAGTATTTT.

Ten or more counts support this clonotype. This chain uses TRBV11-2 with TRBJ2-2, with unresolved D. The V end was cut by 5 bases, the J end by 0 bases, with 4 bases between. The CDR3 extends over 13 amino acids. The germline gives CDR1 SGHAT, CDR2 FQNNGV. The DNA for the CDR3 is TGTGCCAGCAGCAAAGCGAACACCGGGGAGCTGTTTTTT. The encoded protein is CASSKANTGELFF. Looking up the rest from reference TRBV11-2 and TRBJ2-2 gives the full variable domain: EAGVAQSPRYKIIEKRQSVAFWCNPISGHATLYWYQQILGQGPKLLIQFQNNGVVDDSQLPKDRFSAERLKGVDSTLKIQPAKLEDSAVYLCASSKANTGELFFGEGSRLTVL.

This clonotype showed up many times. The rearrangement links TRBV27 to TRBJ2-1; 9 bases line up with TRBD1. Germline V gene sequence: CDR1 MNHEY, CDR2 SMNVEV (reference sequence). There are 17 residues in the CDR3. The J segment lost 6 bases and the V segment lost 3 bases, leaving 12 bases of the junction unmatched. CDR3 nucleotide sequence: TGTGCCAGCAGTTTTGGGAGCTTGGGACAGGGACTCAATGAGCAGTTCTTC. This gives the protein CASSFGSLGQGLNEQFF.

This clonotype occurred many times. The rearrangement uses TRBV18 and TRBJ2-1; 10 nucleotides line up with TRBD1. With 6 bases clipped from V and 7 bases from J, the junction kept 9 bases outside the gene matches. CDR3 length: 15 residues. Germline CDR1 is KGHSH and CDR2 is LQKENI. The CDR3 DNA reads TGTGCCAGCTCGCCCCCGGACAGGGGGAGGAATGAGCAGTTCTTC. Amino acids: CASSPPDRGRNEQFF. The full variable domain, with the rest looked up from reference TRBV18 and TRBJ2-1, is NAGVMQNPRHLVRRRGQEARLRCSPMKGHSHVYWYRQLPEEGLKFMVYLQKENIIDESGMPKERFSAEFPKEGPSILRIQQVVRGDSAAYFCASSPPDRGRNEQFFGPGTRLTVL.

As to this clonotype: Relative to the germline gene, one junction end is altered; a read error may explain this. The CDR3 nucleotides are TGTGCTAGCAGCCTCTCTAGGGGATCCCAAGAGACCCAGTACTTC. The encoded protein is CASSLSRGSQETQYF. This chain joins TRBV7-7 and TRBJ2-5; D might be TRBD1 (5 bases). CDR1 is SSHAT and CDR2 is FNYEAQ in the germline V gene (reference sequence). This CDR3 contains 15 residues.

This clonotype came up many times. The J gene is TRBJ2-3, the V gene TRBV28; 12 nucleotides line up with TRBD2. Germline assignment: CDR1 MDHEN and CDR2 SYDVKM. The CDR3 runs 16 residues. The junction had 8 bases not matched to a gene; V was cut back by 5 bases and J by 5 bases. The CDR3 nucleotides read TGTGCCAGCAGTGATGTACTAGCGGGAGGTGGAGATACGCAGTATTTT. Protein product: CASSDVLAGGGDTQYF.

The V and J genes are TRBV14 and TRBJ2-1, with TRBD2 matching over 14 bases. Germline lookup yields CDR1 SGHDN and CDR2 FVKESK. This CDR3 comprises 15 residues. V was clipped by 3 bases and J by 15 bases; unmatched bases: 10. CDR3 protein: CASSQGTSGRVNPFF. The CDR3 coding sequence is TGTGCCAGCAGCCAGGGGACTAGCGGGAGAGTCAATCCGTTCTTC. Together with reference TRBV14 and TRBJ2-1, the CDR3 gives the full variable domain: EAGVTQFPSHSVIEKGQTVTLRCDPISGHDNLYWYRRVMGKEIKFLLHFVKESKQDESGMPNNRFLAERTGGTYSTLKVQPAELEDSGVYFCASSQGTSGRVNPFFGPGTRLTVL.

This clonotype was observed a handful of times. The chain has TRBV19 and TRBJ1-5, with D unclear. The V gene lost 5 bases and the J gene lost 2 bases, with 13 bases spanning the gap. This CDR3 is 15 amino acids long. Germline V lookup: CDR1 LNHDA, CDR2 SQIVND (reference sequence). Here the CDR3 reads CASSQALRGNQPQHF. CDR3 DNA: TGTGCCAGTAGTCAGGCCCTTAGGGGCAATCAGCCCCAGCATTTT.

The CDR3 DNA follows: TGTGCCAGTAGTATTCGGACTAGCGGGAGGGGAGATACGCAGTATTTT. Translation: CASSIRTSGRGDTQYF. The chain carries TRBV19 and TRBJ2-3, with TRBD2 matching 15 bases. The CDR3 is 16 amino acids. Germline V CDR1 and CDR2: LNHDA, SQIVND (reference sequence). V lost 3 bases, J lost 5 bases, and 3 bases stayed unmatched.

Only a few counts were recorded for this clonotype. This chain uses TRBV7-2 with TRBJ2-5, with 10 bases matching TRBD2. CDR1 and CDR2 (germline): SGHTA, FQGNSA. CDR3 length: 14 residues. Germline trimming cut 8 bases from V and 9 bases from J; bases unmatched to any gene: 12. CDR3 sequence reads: CASHETSGPLPQYF. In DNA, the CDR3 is TGTGCCAGCCACGAGACTAGCGGGCCCCTGCCCCAGTACTTC.

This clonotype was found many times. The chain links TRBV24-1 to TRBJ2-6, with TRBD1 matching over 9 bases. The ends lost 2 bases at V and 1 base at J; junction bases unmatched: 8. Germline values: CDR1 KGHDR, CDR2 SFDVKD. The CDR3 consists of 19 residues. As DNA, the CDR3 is TGTGCCACCAGTGATTCGTTCCGACAGGGGGGGTCTGGGGCCAACGTCCTGACTTTC. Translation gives CATSDSFRQGGSGANVLTF.

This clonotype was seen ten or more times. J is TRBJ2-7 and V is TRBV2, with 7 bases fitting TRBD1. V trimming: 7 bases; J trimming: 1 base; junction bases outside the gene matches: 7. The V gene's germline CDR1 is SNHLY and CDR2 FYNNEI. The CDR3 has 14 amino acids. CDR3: CASKPGQPSYEQYF. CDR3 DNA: TGTGCCAGCAAGCCGGGACAGCCATCCTACGAGCAGTACTTC.

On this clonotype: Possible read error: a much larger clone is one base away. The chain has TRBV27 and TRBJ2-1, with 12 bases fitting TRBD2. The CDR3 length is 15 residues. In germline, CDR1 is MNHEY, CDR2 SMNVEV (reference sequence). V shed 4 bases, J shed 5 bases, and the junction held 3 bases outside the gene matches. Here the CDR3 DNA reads TGTGCCAGCAGTTCCGGACTAGCGGGGCACAATGAGCAGTTCTTC. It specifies CASSSGLAGHNEQFF.

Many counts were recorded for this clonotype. The CDR3 protein is CASNRGGQGTQYF. The CDR3 DNA reads TGTGCCAGCAACAGGGGGGGACAGGGGACCCAGTACTTC. The rearrangement joins TRBV2 to TRBJ2-5, with TRBD1 identical over 9 bases. With V trimmed by 7 bases and J by 7 bases, 7 bases remained unmatched. Looked up from germline, CDR1 is SNHLY and CDR2 is FYNNEI. CDR3 size: 13 residues.

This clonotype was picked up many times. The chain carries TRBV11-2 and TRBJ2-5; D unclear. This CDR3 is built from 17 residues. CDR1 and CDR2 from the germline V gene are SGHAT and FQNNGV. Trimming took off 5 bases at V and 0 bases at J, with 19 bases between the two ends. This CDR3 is CASSQIRMPGDQETQYF. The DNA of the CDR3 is TGTGCCAGCAGCCAAATTCGGATGCCCGGAGACCAAGAGACCCAGTACTTC.

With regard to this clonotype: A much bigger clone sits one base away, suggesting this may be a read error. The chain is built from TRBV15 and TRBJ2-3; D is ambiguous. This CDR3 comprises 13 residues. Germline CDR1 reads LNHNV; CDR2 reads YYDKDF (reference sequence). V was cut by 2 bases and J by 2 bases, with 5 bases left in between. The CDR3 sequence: CATSRKATDTQYF. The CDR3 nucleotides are TGTGCCACCAGCAGAAAGGCCACAGATACGCAGTATTTT. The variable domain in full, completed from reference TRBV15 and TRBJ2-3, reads DAMVIQNPRYQVTQFGKPVTLSCSQTLNHNVMYWYQQKSSQAPKLLFHYYDKDFNNEADTPDNFQSRRPNTSFCFLDIRSPGLGDTAMYLCATSRKATDTQYFGPGTRLTVL.

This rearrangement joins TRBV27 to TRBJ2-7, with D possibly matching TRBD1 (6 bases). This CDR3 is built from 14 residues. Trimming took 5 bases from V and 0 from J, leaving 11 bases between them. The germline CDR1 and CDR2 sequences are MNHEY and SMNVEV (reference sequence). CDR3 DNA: TGTGCCAGCAGTATCAACAGGGACTCCTACGAGCAGTACTTC. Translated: CASSINRDSYEQYF.

The CDR3 sequence is CATSRDGLAENYEQYF. The CDR3 DNA sequence: TGTGCCACCAGCAGAGATGGGCTAGCGGAAAACTACGAGCAGTACTTC. The genes are TRBV15 and TRBJ2-7; 7 bases align to TRBD2. Germline CDR1 reads LNHNV; CDR2 reads YYDKDF (reference sequence). After removal of 0 bases from V and 3 bases from J, the junction contained 8 bases not matched to a gene. CDR3 size: 16 residues.

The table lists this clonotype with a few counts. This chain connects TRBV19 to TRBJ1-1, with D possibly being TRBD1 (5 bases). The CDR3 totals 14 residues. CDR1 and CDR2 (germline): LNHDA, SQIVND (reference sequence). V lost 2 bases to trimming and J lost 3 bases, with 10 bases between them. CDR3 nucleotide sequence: TGTGCCAGTAGTATATCAGGGTCCGACACTGAAGCTTTCTTT. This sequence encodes CASSISGSDTEAFF.

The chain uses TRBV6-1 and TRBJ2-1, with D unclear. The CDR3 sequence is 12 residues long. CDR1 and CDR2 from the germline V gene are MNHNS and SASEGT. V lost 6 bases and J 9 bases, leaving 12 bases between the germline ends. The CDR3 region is CASSPRIGEQFF. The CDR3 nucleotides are TGTGCCAGCAGCCCCCGGATAGGTGAGCAGTTCTTC.